This T cell receptor (beta chain) was sequenced during a study of patients and donors after allogeneic stem cell transplantation (dated by TCRdb to between 2020 and 2021). For CDR1 and CDR2, the germline V gene (reference sequence) lists DFQATT and SNEGSKA. From V the trimming removes 6 bases and from J it removes 0 bases, while the gene matches leave 5 bases of the junction unaccounted for. Including the terminal cysteine and phenylalanine, the CDR3 comprises 16 residues. Only CDR3 DNA remains: 48 bases, in frame from the first base. Library preparation was by RT-PCR. Sequencing relied on a NextSeq 550. The public reads were run again by TCRdb, first through fastp at Q25 and then through MiXCR, and only productive beta chains were kept. Rows with one shared CDR3 protein collapse into an entry with the most common genes and DNA. This sample comprises tens of thousands of distinct CDR3 sequences, around 5% of them detected only once. The ten largest clones take up 2.6% of the sample.

There are many counts of this clonotype. Its antigen specificity is not known. Base qualities are not provided; no much larger clone lies one nucleotide away. The chain is made from TRBV20-1 and TRBJ2-6; 10 central nucleotides agree with TRBD1. The clonotype comes from a human donor who was either an allogeneic HSCT recipient or a stem cell or donor lymphocyte infusion donor (not recorded which). It is not recorded whose cells these are; they may come from a transplant donor. The sample taken for sequencing was blood, either unsorted or a sorted T cell fraction (not recorded which). CDR3 protein: CSAGQGGGSGANVLTF. The nucleotide sequence reads as follows: TGCAGTGCCGGACAGGGGGGAGGCTCTGGGGCCAACGTCCTGACTTTC.